This TCR beta chain was obtained from a study of T cells in Graves' hyperthyroidism and ophthalmopathy (dated by TCRdb to about 2019). Study-wide context: Peripheral blood was collected at initial diagnosis, before any treatment. To identify distinguishing TCR V-J signatures, a discovery cohort of 100 patients was used, comprising 43 with Graves' ophthalmopathy and around 60 with stable Graves' hyperthyroidism. Prospective prediction of ophthalmopathy was tested in an independent validation cohort consisting of roughly 20 hyperthyroidism patients and around 16 patients who later progressed to ophthalmopathy. The 75 to 100 discovery patients were randomly split 7:3 into training and test sets. Thyroid tissue and blood T-cell repertoires from six Graves' hyperthyroidism patients were also compared in the study. After sampling, hyperthyroidism patients received methimazole starting at 30 mg daily, and ophthalmopathy patients received high-dose intravenous methylprednisolone. The paper describes TCR Vbeta CDR3 sequencing of 130 to 150 peripheral blood samples, made up of 40 to 45 ophthalmopathy patients, some 80 hyperthyroidism patients and about 17 progressor patients. Results the study describes overall, beyond this receptor: Sample size was not statistically predetermined, and blinding of investigators to group allocation was not performed. In cross-validation, a model built on a 13 V-J signature told ophthalmopathy apart from stable hyperthyroidism with approximately 91% sensitivity and 81% to 82% specificity, and in testing the same model reached 80%/75%. In validation, the model predicted progression to ophthalmopathy a median of about 6.5 months before onset, with around 70% sensitivity and 72.22% specificity. Blood samples also contained most of the expanded thyroid clonotypes (frequency above 0.001), which suggests that blood repertoires may reflect thyroid immune responses.

A distance of 11 bases separates the germline ends of V and J, which lose 4 bases and 4 bases respectively. Sequences SQVTM (CDR1) and ANQGSEA (CDR2) are obtained from the germline V gene. The CDR3 starts with the cysteine, ends with the phenylalanine, and has 12 residues. CDR3 DNA only is kept here, 36 bases in frame from base 1. Note on this clonotype: It lacks a known antigen. No base-level quality is on record; no much larger clone is a single base apart.

Graves' hyperthyroidism was defined as stable when no progression to ophthalmopathy occurred over 18 months of follow-up. Hyperthyroidism patients were aged 18 to 65 years and newly diagnosed, with disease duration of less than 2 months. Exclusion was applied to patients with uncontrolled infections, other autoimmune diseases, pregnancy or lactation. Diagnoses relied on clinical symptoms, serum thyroxine and TRAb, thyroid ultrasound and orbital computed tomography. PBMCs were separated from roughly 10 ml of fresh peripheral blood using Ficoll-Paque density gradient centrifugation. Trizol reagent was used to extract total RNA, and RNA quality was then checked on an Agilent 2100 Bioanalyzer. The TCR beta CDR3 regions were amplified from the RNA transcripts. The TCR CDR3 was subjected to a first round of RT-PCR using the HTBI primer set and the Qiagen OneStep RT-PCR kit. Libraries were constructed in a second round of multiplex PCR, after which size selection and purification were performed. Sequencing of the libraries was done on an Illumina HiSeq2000 using paired-end 100 bp reads. In the authors' own workflow: Raw data were processed with SOAPnuke, discarding reads with adapters, uncalled bases, mean Phred below 15, or no exact constant-primer or identifier match. High-quality paired reads were merged with COPE v1.2.5, and unique nucleotide sequences were defined as clonotypes. MiTCR v1.1 was used to align clonotypes to the IMGT TRBV, TRBD and TRBJ reference segments. The analysis included only V-J combinations with a frequency above 0.0001, which together covered 99% to 99.2% of the repertoires. The TCS score was defined as the ratio of F50 (clonal expansion) to E x V (chaos), calculated using BLOSUM62-based TCRdist between CDR3 peptides within each V-J. Welch's t-statistics and random forest reduced several hundred V-J features to 13, which were used in a naive Bayes classifier (R e1071). The Morisita-Horn index was used to measure how similar the thyroid and blood repertoires were. TCRdb's own reprocessing of the public reads used fastp at Q25 and MiXCR and kept productive beta chains. Rows with a matching CDR3 protein are joined into one entry that keeps the most common DNA and genes. The V and J calls were not made by the authors but by TCRdb's processing. The sample contains 800,000 or so distinct CDR3 sequences, roughly 40% of them found a single time. The ten largest clones capture more than 7% of the sample.

The chain joins TRBV29-1 to TRBJ2-7; too little of a D gene remains to name it. Material for sequencing was blood. The TCR was taken from a man younger than 35 with Graves' hyperthyroidism. DNA sequence: TGCAGCGTTGGCCAGGAACCATACGAGCAGTACTTC. Its amino acids are CSVGQEPYEQYF.